A selection of T cell receptor beta chains follows, all from one sample in a study of cytomegalovirus exposure and HLA in healthy donors. Measured with immunoSEQ multiplex PCR; TCRdb has only the in-frame clones, and not every one. Among more than 85,000 clones listed, 60% to 85% were seen once. Sequences were obtained from PBMCs. Receptors originate from a male donor in good health and CMV-seronegative. CDR3s leave out the opening cysteine and the closing phenylalanine or tryptophan.

v_call cdr3_aa
TRBV19 ASSDKVGGTGELF
TRBV5-4 ASSSQGNGDTQY
TRBV6-6 ASSLGGGGGYNEQF
TRBV14 ASSQEIRGGLF
TRBV29-1 SVVEGPNYGYT
TRBV21-1 ASSKGDRVGEAF
TRBV7-9 ASRLLGSGEQF
TRBV5-1 ASTSRGQGVRELF
TRBV27 ASSQLAAYNEQF
TRBV23-1 ASSQVLVTSGSFYEQY
TRBV19 ASSILPGGFSSTDTQY
TRBV6-4 ASRELAGKADTQY
TRBV19 ASSITSYSNQPQH
TRBV5-1 ASKNRSMNTEAF
TRBV7-2 ASSGAGVSYEQY
TRBV28 ASSSRGAGTRYEQY